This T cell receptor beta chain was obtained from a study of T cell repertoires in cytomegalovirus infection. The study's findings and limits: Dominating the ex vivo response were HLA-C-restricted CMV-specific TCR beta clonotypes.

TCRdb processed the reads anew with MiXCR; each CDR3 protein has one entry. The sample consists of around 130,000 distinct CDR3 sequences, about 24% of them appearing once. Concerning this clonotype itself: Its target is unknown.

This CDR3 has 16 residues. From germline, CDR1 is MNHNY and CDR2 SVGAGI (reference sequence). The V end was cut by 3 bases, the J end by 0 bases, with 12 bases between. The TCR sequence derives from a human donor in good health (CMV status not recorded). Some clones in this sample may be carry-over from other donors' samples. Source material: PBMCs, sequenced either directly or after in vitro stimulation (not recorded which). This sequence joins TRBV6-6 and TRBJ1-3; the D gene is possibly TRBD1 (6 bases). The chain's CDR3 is CASSYWDKSSGNTIYF. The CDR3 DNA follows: TGTGCCAGCAGTTATTGGGACAAGAGCTCTGGAAACACCATATATTTT.